This TCR beta chain was sequenced in a study of blood T cell repertoires in COVID-19. Germline loops: CDR1 SGHRS, CDR2 YFSETQ. J gave up 7 bases and V 3 bases, and 3 bases lay outside the gene matches. CDR3 length: 13 amino acids. In the original workflow: Amplified reference gene primers provided the basis for estimating nucleated cell counts. Sequencing was performed with immunoSEQ multiplex PCR; in TCRdb, only in-frame clones are kept and a portion is missing. The V and J calls and clone size were taken over from that table, and D and trimming were inferred from the DNA. The data contain 250,000 to 350,000 clones, roughly 83% of them singletons.

The chain uses TRBV5-1 and TRBJ2-1, with 8 bases that match TRBD1. The source material was peripheral blood. The clonotype originates from a human donor with COVID-19, enrolled during active disease. The donor label of this sample is uncertain. CDR3 sequence reads: CASSSRQGNEQFF. The CDR3 DNA follows: TGCGCCAGCAGCTCCCGACAGGGGAATGAGCAGTTCTTC.